This TCR beta chain was captured in a study of OX40 agonist ivuxolimab in advanced cancers. Across the whole study: Intravenous ivuxolimab at 0.01 to 10 mg/kg was given to patients every 2 weeks. Of the participants, approximately 44% had some prior anti-PD-1, anti-PD-L1 or anti-CTLA-4 therapy, which was allowed.

Sequencing used immunoSEQ multiplex PCR; TCRdb keeps in-frame clones, though not all of them. The table shows about 66,000 clones, with over 75% occurring only once. From germline, CDR1 is SGHRS and CDR2 YFSETQ. CDR3 length equals 14 residues. Between the trimmed V and J ends, which lost 2 bases and 2 bases, there was a span of 9 bases. The rearrangement joins TRBV5-1 to TRBJ2-3, with a possible D match to TRBD1 (6 bases). Material: CD4+ or CD8+ T cells sorted from blood, obtained in a trial of the OX40 agonist ivuxolimab. The TCR originated in an adult with an advanced solid tumor such as melanoma, head and neck, liver or kidney cancer. CDR3 loop: CASSFTGLTDTQYF. CDR3 sequence (DNA): TGCGCCAGCAGCTTTACAGGGCTCACAGATACGCAGTATTTT.